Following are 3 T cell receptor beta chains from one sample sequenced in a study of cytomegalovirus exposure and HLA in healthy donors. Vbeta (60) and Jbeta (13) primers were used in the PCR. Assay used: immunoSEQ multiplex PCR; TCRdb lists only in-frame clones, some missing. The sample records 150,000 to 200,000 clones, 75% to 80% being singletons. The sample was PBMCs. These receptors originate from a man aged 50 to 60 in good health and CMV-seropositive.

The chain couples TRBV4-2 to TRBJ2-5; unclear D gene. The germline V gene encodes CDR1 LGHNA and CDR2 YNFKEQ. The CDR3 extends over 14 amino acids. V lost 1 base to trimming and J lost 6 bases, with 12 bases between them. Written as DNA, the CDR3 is TGTGCCAGCAGCCAAGGAGGTGCTAAACAGACCCAGTACTTC. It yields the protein CASSQGGAKQTQYF.

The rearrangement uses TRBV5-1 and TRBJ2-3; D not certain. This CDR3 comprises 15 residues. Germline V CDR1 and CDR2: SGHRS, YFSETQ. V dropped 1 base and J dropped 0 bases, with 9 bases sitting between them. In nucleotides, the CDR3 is TGCGCCAGCAGCTTGACGGGTGCTAGCACAGATACGCAGTATTTT. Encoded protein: CASSLTGASTDTQYF.

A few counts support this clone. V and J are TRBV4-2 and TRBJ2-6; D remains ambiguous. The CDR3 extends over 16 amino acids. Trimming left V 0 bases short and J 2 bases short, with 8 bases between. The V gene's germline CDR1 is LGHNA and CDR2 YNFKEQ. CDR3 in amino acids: CASSQDTAAGANVLTF. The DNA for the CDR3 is TGTGCCAGCAGCCAAGATACGGCGGCTGGGGCCAACGTCCTGACTTTC.